This TCR beta chain originates from a study of blood T cell repertoires in COVID-19. On the study more broadly: Whether acute or convalescent, the COVID-19 samples came from the United States, Italy and Spain.

Method: immunoSEQ multiplex PCR; TCRdb's copy keeps in-frame clones and lacks some. The top ten clones hold 0.7% of a sample with hundreds of thousands of clones, approximately 86% of them seen once. The V and J ends lost 5 bases and 6 bases respectively, with 17 bases between them. CDR3 length: 15 amino acids. Germline V gives CDR1 SGHRS, CDR2 YFSETQ. Sequenced input: peripheral blood. The clonotype comes from a human donor in a cohort sampled during active COVID-19. This chain connects TRBV5-1 to TRBJ1-4; maybe TRBD1 (5 bases). The CDR3 protein is CASSLAFRVDEKLFF. DNA of the CDR3: TGCGCCAGCAGTCTTGCATTCAGGGTGGATGAAAAACTGTTTTTT.